These T cell receptor beta chains were read from a single sample in a study of CD8 T cells in ankylosing spondylitis. TCRdb recomputed calls from the 5' RACE reads with MiXCR, one row per CDR3 protein. The data show under 250,000 distinct CDR3 sequences, with around 10% seen just once and roughly 6.8% held by the top ten. Sequencing input: blood, either unsorted or a sorted T cell fraction (not recorded which). The receptors were gathered from a male donor with ankylosing spondylitis or in good health (not recorded which). The CDR3 runs from the conserved cysteine through the conserved F or W. A D gene is named only where the DNA matches it firmly. Clone size is not always given. Where it is, it says once, few, many or a class for expanded clones.

NA,few,TRBJ2-3,TRBV28,CASRLGDYTQYF,TGTGCCAGCAGGCTGGGAGATTATACGCAGTATTTT
NA,many,TRBJ2-5,TRBV5-1,CASSARGQTQYF,TGCGCCAGCAGCGCCAGGGGTCAGACCCAGTACTTC
NA,many,TRBJ2-5,TRBV7-9,CASSYLQETQYF,TGCGCCAGCAGCTACCTTCAAGAGACCCAGTACTTC
NA,many,TRBJ2-7,TRBV5-1,CASSLDSGRTYEQYF,TGCGCCAGCAGCTTGGATAGCGGACGAACCTACGAGCAGTACTTC
NA,many,TRBJ1-3,TRBV7-2,CASSLASGSGNTIYF,TGTGCCAGCAGCTTAGCTTCGGGCTCTGGAAACACCATATATTTT
NA,NA,TRBJ2-7,TRBV7-8,CASSLAGLGSGAYEQYF,TGTGCCAGCAGCTTAGCAGGGCTAGGGAGTGGGGCCTACGAGCAGTACTTC
TRBD2,few,TRBJ2-1,TRBV6-2/TRBV6-3,CASSRTSRRNNEQFF,TGTGCCAGCAGCAGGACTAGCAGGCGCAACAATGAGCAGTTCTTC
NA,many,TRBJ2-5,TRBV6-5,CASSYGGRTQETQYF,TGTGCCAGCAGTTATGGGGGCAGGACGCAAGAGACCCAGTACTTC
NA,many,TRBJ2-7,TRBV5-1,CASSLWDTTYEQYF,TGCGCCAGCAGCTTGTGGGACACAACCTACGAGCAGTACTTC
NA,many,TRBJ2-1,TRBV29-1,CSVESPSSYNEQFF,TGCAGCGTTGAAAGCCCCAGCTCCTACAATGAGCAGTTCTTC
NA,many,TRBJ2-3,TRBV5-6,CASRQTRGLKEERYSTDTQYF,TGTGCCAGCAGACAGACCCGGGGGCTAAAAGAAGAACGATATAGCACAGATACGCAGTATTTT
NA,many,TRBJ2-3,TRBV15,CATRRGGQADTQYF,TGTGCCACCAGAAGAGGGGGTCAGGCAGATACGCAGTATTTT
NA,NA,TRBJ2-2,TRBV6-1,CASSQIGELFF,TGTGCCAGCAGCCAGATCGGGGAGCTGTTTTTT
NA,many,TRBJ2-5,TRBV20-1,CSARALWLGAAQYF,TGCAGTGCTAGGGCCCTGTGGTTGGGGGCGGCCCAGTACTTC
NA,many,TRBJ1-5,TRBV12-3/TRBV12-4,CASSPPTYSNQPQHF,TGTGCCAGCAGCCCACCGACATATAGCAATCAGCCCCAGCATTTT
NA,NA,TRBJ1-3,TRBV12-3/TRBV12-4,CASSRGVSGNTIYF,TGTGCCAGCAGTCGGGGGGTCTCTGGAAACACCATATATTTT
TRBD2,few,TRBJ2-3,TRBV29-1,CSGLLLAGGGDTQYF,TGCAGCGGCCTACTACTAGCGGGGGGTGGAGATACGCAGTATTTT
TRBD1,many,TRBJ1-2,TRBV24-1,CATSDLDRVDGYTF,TGTGCCACCAGTGATTTGGACAGGGTGGATGGCTACACCTTC
TRBD1,NA,TRBJ2-1,TRBV7-8,CASSLVGTDNEQFF,TGTGCCAGCAGCTTAGTGGGGACAGACAATGAGCAGTTCTTC
NA,many,TRBJ2-2,TRBV24-1,CATSALATGELFF,TGTGCCACCAGTGCTTTGGCGACCGGGGAGCTGTTTTTT
NA,NA,TRBJ1-5,TRBV21-1,CASSTQTGGAGGNQPQHF,TGTGCCAGCAGCACACAGACAGGGGGCGCGGGCGGCAATCAGCCCCAGCATTTT
TRBD1,few,TRBJ1-1,TRBV28,CAATTGVAEAFF,TGTGCCGCAACGACAGGGGTGGCTGAAGCTTTCTTT
TRBD2,many,TRBJ2-3,TRBV6-4,CASSDLHGGTDTQYF,TGTGCCAGCAGTGATCTTCACGGGGGGACAGATACGCAGTATTTT
NA,many,TRBJ1-1,TRBV12-3/TRBV12-4,CASSRRTYTEAFF,TGTGCCAGCAGCAGGCGGACTTACACTGAAGCTTTCTTT
NA,many,TRBJ1-3,TRBV15,CATSRLSHSGNTIYF,TGTGCCACCAGCAGACTCTCGCACTCTGGAAACACCATATATTTT
NA,few,TRBJ2-1,TRBV5-1,CASSSYRDSRGEQFF,TGCGCCAGCAGCTCCTACCGGGACTCTAGGGGTGAGCAGTTCTTC
NA,many,TRBJ1-1,TRBV12-3/TRBV12-4,CASNPRSTEAFF,TGTGCCAGCAATCCCAGGAGCACTGAAGCTTTCTTT
NA,few,TRBJ1-3,TRBV5-1,CASSTTGTSGNTIYF,TGCGCCAGCAGCACTACCGGGACCTCTGGAAACACCATATATTTT
TRBD2,NA,TRBJ2-3,TRBV3-1,CACSPGTSTADTQYF,TGTGCCTGCAGCCCCGGGACTAGCACGGCAGATACGCAGTATTTT
TRBD1,many,TRBJ2-3,TRBV27,CASSLSRTGFYADTQYF,TGTGCCAGCAGTTTATCGCGGACAGGGTTTTACGCAGATACGCAGTATTTT
NA,many,TRBJ2-6,TRBV6-5,CASSYETGIGANVLTF,TGTGCCAGCAGTTACGAAACAGGGATAGGGGCCAACGTCCTGACTTTC
NA,many,TRBJ2-5,TRBV15,CATSTDQGKTQYF,TGTGCCACCAGCACCGATCAGGGGAAGACCCAGTACTTC
NA,many,TRBJ2-5,TRBV6-1,CASSPPGLGEETQYF,TGTGCCAGCAGTCCGCCGGGACTCGGAGAAGAGACCCAGTACTTC
TRBD1,few,TRBJ2-2,TRBV10-3,CAISESGQGASGELFF,TGTGCCATCAGTGAGTCTGGACAGGGGGCGTCCGGGGAGCTGTTTTTT
NA,many,TRBJ2-1,TRBV20-1,CSATRGGGFNEQFF,TGCAGTGCCACCAGAGGGGGAGGGTTTAATGAGCAGTTCTTC
NA,many,TRBJ2-7,TRBV20-1,CSARFRASYEQYF,TGCAGTGCTAGGTTCCGCGCGTCCTACGAGCAGTACTTC
NA,NA,TRBJ2-2,TRBV7-9,CASSRVSRSATGELFF,TGTGCCAGCAGCCGTGTTTCCCGGTCCGCCACCGGGGAGCTGTTTTTT
TRBD1,once,TRBJ2-2,TRBV28,CASRTPGQRRGELFF,TGTGCCAGCAGAACCCCGGGACAGAGGCGCGGGGAGCTGTTTTTT
TRBD2,NA,TRBJ2-7,TRBV20-1,CRRSGRSYEQYF,TGCAGGAGGAGCGGGAGATCGTACGAGCAGTACTTC
TRBD2,NA,TRBJ2-5,TRBV2,CASRLSSGQETQYF,TGTGCCAGCAGACTATCTAGCGGCCAAGAGACCCAGTACTTC
TRBD1,many,TRBJ1-2,TRBV20-1,CSARQGAGGYTF,TGCAGTGCTAGACAGGGGGCGGGAGGCTACACCTTC
TRBD1,NA,TRBJ1-6,TRBV28,CATKGGGDNSPLHF,TGTGCCACCAAAGGAGGGGGCGATAATTCACCCCTCCACTTT
NA,few,TRBJ1-4,TRBV20-1,CSPIGKLFF,TGCAGCCCTATCGGAAAACTGTTTTTT
NA,many,TRBJ2-1,TRBV20-1,CSAPRELWVNNEQFF,TGCAGTGCTCCTCGGGAGTTATGGGTGAACAATGAGCAGTTCTTC
NA,few,TRBJ1-5,TRBV20-1,CSARNREGQPQHF,TGCAGTGCTAGGAACAGGGAGGGTCAGCCCCAGCATTTT
TRBD1,NA,TRBJ2-7,TRBV7-8,CASSLTGGVYEQYF,TGTGCCAGCAGCCTTACAGGGGGCGTATACGAGCAGTACTTC
TRBD2,many,TRBJ2-3,TRBV29-1,CSVGTSGGYTDTQYF,TGCAGCGTGGGGACTAGCGGGGGGTACACAGATACGCAGTATTTT
NA,many,TRBJ2-2,TRBV5-1,CASSLGVGELFF,TGCGCCAGCAGCTTGGGTGTCGGGGAGCTGTTTTTT
TRBD2,many,TRBJ2-1,TRBV5-1,CASASGTSGYNEQFF,TGCGCCAGCGCAAGCGGGACTAGCGGATACAATGAGCAGTTCTTC
TRBD1,many,TRBJ1-4,TRBV12-3/TRBV12-4,CASSPPGQGSEKLFF,TGTGCCAGCAGTCCACCGGGACAGGGGAGTGAAAAACTGTTTTTT
TRBD2,many,TRBJ2-3,TRBV10-3,CAIAGNTDTQYF,TGTGCTATAGCGGGAAACACAGATACGCAGTATTTT
NA,NA,TRBJ2-6,TRBV9,CASSEGGANVLTF,TGTGCCAGCAGCGAAGGTGGGGCCAACGTCCTGACTTTC
TRBD2,many,TRBJ2-3,TRBV6-5,CASSYREGSTDTQYF,TGTGCCAGCAGTTATAGGGAGGGTAGCACAGATACGCAGTATTTT
TRBD1,many,TRBJ1-4,TRBV4-1,CASSRGQGEEKLFF,TGCGCCAGCAGCCGGGGACAGGGAGAAGAAAAACTGTTTTTT
TRBD2,few,TRBJ2-1,TRBV7-9,CASSFVTSGRNEQFF,TGTGCCAGCAGCTTTGTGACTAGCGGGAGGAATGAGCAGTTCTTC
NA,few,TRBJ2-6,TRBV7-3,CASSKDIRRSGANVLTF,TGTGCCAGCAGCAAAGACATCAGGAGGTCTGGGGCCAACGTCCTGACTTTC
NA,many,TRBJ1-1,TRBV10-3,CAISAEGGIKGTEAFF,TGTGCCATCAGTGCCGAAGGGGGGATAAAAGGTACTGAAGCTTTCTTT